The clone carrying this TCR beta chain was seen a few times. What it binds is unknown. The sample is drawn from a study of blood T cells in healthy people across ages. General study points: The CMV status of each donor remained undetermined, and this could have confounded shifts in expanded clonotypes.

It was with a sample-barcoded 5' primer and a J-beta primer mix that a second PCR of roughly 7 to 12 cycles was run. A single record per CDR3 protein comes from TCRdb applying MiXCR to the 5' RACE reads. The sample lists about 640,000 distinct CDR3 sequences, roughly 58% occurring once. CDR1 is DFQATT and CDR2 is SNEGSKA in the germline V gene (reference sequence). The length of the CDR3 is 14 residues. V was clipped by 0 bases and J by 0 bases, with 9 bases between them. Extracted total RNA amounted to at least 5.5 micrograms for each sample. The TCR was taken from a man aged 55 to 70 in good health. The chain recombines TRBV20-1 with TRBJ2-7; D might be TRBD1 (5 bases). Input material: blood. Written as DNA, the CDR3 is TGCAGTGCTAGAGATGGGGCGTACTCCTACGAGCAGTACTTC. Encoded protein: CSARDGAYSYEQYF.